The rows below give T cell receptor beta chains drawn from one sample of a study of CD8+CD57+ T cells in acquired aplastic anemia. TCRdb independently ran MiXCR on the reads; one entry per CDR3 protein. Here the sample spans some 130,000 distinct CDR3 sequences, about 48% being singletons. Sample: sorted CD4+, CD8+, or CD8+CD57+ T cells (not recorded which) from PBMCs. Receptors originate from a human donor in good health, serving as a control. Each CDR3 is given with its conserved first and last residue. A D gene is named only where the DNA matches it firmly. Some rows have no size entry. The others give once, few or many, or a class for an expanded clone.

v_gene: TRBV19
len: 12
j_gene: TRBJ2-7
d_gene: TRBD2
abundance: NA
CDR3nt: TGTGCCACTAGCGGGAGAACCCACGAGCAGTACTTC
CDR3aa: CATSGRTHEQYF

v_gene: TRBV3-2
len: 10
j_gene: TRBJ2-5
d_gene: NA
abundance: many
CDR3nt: TGTGCCAGCAGCCAAGAGACCCAGTACTTC
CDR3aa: CASSQETQYF

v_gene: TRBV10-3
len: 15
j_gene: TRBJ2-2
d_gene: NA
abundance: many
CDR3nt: TGTGCCAGCAGTGAGGCGGGGATGGGCACCGGGGAGCTGTTTTTT
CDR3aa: CASSEAGMGTGELFF

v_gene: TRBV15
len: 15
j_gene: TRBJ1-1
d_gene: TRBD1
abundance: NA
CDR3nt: TGTGCCACCAGCAGAACCTCGACAGGGAACACTGTAGCTTTCTTT
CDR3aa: CATSRTSTGNTVAFF

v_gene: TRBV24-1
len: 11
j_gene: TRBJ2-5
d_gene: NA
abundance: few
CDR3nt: TGTGCCACCAGTCGAATCGAAGGGCCGTACTTC
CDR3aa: CATSRIEGPYF

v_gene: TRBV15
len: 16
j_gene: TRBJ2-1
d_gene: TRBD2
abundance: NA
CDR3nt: TGTGCCACCAGCAGAGAGCGGGGGGGAGCCTACAATGAGCAGTTCTTC
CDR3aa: CATSRERGGAYNEQFF

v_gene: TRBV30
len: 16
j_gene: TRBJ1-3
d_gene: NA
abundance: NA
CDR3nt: TGTGCCAGGAGTGTACTGTATGGTAGCTCTGGAAACACCATATATTTT
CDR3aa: CARSVLYGSSGNTIYF

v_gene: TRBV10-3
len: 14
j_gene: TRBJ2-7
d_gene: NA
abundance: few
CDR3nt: TGTGCCATCAGTGCCCGGGACACTACCTACGAGCAGTACTTC
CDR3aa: CAISARDTTYEQYF

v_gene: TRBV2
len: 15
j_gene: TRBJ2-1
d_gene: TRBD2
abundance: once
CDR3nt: TGTGCCAGCAGGGGACTAGCGGGGGGGCTAAATGAGCAGTTCTTC
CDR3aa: CASRGLAGGLNEQFF

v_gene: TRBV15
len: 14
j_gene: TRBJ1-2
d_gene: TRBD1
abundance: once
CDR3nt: TGTGCCACCAGCATCGACGGGACAGGGCAGGGCTACACCTTC
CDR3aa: CATSIDGTGQGYTF

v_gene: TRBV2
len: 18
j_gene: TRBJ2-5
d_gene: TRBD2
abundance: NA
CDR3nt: TGTGCCAGCAGTCCTCACGCGAGGGGACTAGCGGGGAAGGAGACCCAGTACTTC
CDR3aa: CASSPHARGLAGKETQYF

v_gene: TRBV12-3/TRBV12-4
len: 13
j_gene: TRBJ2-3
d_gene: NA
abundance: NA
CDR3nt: TGTGCCAGCAGTTTAGGGGGACCAGATACGCAGTATTTT
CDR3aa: CASSLGGPDTQYF

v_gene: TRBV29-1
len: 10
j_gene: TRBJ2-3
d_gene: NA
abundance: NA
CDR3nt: TGCAGCGCCACCGCAGATACGCAGTATTTT
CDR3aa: CSATADTQYF

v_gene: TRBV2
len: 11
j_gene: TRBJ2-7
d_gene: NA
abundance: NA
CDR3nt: TGTGCCACGGCCAATCTCTACGAGCAGTACTTC
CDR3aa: CATANLYEQYF

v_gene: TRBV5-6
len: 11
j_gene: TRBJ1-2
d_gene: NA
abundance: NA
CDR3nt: TGTGCCAGCAGCCATTCCTATGGCTACACCTTC
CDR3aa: CASSHSYGYTF

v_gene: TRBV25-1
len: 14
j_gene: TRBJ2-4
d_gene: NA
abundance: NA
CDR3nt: TGTGCCAGCAGTAACGGGGGTGATGGAAACATCCGGTACTTC
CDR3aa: CASSNGGDGNIRYF

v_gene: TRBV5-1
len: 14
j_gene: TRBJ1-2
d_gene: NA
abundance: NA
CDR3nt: TGCGCCGGCAGCTCGACTAGGGCAGGGGAAGGCTACACCTTC
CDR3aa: CAGSSTRAGEGYTF

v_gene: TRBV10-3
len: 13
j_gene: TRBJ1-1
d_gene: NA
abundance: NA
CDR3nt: TGTGCCATCAGATCCTCGGGGGGAGACGACGCTTTCTTT
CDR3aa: CAIRSSGGDDAFF

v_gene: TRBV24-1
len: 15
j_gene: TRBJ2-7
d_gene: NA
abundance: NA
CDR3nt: TGTGCCACCAGTGAAAACAGGGCCCCCTCCTACGAGCAGTACTTC
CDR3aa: CATSENRAPSYEQYF

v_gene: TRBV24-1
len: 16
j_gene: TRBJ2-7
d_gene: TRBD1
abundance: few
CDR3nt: TGTGCCACCAGTGATTTGTCGGCAGGGGGCTTCTACGAGCAGTACTTC
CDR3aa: CATSDLSAGGFYEQYF

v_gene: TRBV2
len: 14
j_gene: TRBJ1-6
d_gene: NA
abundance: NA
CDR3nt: TGTGCCAGCAGTGATCGACAGTCACGCTCACCCCTCCACTTT
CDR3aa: CASSDRQSRSPLHF

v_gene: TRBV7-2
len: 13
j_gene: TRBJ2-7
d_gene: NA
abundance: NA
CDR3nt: TGTGCCAGCAGCTATCACGCGGGCTACGAGCAGTACTTC
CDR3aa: CASSYHAGYEQYF

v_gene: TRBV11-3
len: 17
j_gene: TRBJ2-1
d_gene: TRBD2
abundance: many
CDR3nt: TGTGCCAGCAGCTTACAGGGTAGCGGACTAGCGGGGGATGAGCAGTTCTTC
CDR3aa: CASSLQGSGLAGDEQFF

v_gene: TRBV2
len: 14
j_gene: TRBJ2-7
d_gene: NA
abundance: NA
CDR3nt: TGTGCCAGCAGTGAAAACCTAGTGAATGCCGAGCAGTACTTC
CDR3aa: CASSENLVNAEQYF

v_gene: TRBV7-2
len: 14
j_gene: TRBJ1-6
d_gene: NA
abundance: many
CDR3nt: TGTGCCAGCAGCTTTACGGACCTCTCTGTGGCCCTCCACTTT
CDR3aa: CASSFTDLSVALHF

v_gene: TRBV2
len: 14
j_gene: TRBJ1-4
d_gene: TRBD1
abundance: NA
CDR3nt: TGTGCCAGCAGTGAAGGGACAGGGAATGAAAAACTGTTTTTT
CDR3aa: CASSEGTGNEKLFF

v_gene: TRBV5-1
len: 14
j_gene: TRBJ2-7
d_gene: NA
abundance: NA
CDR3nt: TGCGCCAGCAGCTCGGCCGGGACCCCATACGAGCAGTACTTC
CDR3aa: CASSSAGTPYEQYF

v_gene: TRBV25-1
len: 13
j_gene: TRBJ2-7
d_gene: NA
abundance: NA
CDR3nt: TGTGCCAGCAGTGAATTTGGGCAGGACTGGCAGTACTTC
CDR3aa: CASSEFGQDWQYF

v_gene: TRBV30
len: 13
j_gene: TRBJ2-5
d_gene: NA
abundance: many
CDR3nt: TGTGCCTGGAGTGTACGGGCACAAGAGACCCAGTACTTC
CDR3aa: CAWSVRAQETQYF

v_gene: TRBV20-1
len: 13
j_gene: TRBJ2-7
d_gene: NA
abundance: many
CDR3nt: TGCAGTGCTAGAGATTTCCCCGGGGGCAGGCAGTACTTC
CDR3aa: CSARDFPGGRQYF

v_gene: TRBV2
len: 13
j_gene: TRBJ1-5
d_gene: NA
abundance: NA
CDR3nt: TGTGCCAGCAACGTCGGGGGCGTTCAGCCCCAGCATTTT
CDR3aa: CASNVGGVQPQHF

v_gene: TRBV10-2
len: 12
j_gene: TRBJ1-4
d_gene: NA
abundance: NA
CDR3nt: TGCGCCAGCAGTATCTGGGGCGAAAAACTGTTTTTT
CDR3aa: CASSIWGEKLFF

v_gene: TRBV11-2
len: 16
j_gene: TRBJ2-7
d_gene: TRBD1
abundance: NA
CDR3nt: TGTGCCAGCAGCTTCCTAGACGACAGGGCAACCTACGAGCAGTACTTC
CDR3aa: CASSFLDDRATYEQYF

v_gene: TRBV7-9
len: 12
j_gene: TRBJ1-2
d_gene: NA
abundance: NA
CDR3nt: TGTGCCTGCAGCTTAGGATCCTACGGCTACACCTTC
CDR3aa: CACSLGSYGYTF

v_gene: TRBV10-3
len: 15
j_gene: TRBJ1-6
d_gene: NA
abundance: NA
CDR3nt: TGTGCCATCAGTGAGTCGGCAGGGTTAGATTCACCCCTCCACTTT
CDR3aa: CAISESAGLDSPLHF

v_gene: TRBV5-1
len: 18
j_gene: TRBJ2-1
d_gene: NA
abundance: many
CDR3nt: TGCGCCAGCAGCTTGGGCGACAGGGGACTAGAGACCCGTAATGAGCAGTTCTTC
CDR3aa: CASSLGDRGLETRNEQFF

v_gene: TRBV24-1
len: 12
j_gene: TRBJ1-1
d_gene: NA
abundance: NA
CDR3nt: TGTGCCACCAGTGCCCGGGACACTGAAGCTTTCTTT
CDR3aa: CATSARDTEAFF

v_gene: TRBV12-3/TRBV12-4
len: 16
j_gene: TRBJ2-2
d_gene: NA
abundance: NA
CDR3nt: TGTGCCAGCAGTTTTTCAGGGGCAAGGGGCACCGGGGAGCTGTCTTTT
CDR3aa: CASSFSGARGTGELSF

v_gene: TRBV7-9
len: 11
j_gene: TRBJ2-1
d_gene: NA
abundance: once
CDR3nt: TGTGCCAGCGGGGGGGCCCGGGAGCAGTTCTTC
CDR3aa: CASGGAREQFF

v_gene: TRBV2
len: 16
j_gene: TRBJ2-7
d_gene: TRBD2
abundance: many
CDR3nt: TGTGCCAGCAGTGAAGCGCCTCAGGGAGGGTCCTACGAGCAGTACTTC
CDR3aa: CASSEAPQGGSYEQYF

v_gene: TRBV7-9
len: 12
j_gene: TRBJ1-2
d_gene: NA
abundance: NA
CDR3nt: TGTGCCAGCAGCTTCAGGTCCTATGGCTACACCTTC
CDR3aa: CASSFRSYGYTF

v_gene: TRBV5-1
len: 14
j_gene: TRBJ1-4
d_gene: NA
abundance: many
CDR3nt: TGCGCCAGCACCCTACAGAGCACTAATGAAAAACTGTTTTTT
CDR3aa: CASTLQSTNEKLFF

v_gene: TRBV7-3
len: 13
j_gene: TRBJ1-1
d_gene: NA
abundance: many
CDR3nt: TGTGCCAGCAGCGTAGACGGGAACACTGAAGCTTTCTTT
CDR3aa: CASSVDGNTEAFF

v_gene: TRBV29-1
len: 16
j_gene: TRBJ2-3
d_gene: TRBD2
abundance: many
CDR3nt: TGCAGCGTTGAGTTGAGCGGGGGGGCTCGGACAGATACGCAGTATTTT
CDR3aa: CSVELSGGARTDTQYF

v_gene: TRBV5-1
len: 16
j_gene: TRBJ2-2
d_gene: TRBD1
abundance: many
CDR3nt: TGCGCCAGCAGCTTGCAGGGGGCAACCAACACCGGGGAGCTGTTTTTT
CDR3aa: CASSLQGATNTGELFF

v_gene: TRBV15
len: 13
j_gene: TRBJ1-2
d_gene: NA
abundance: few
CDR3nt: TGTGCCACCAGCTCGCAGGGTGGCGATGGCTACACCTTC
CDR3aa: CATSSQGGDGYTF

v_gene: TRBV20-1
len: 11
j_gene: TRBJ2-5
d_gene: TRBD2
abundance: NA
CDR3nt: TGCAGCGCCCAGCGGGGTGAGACCCAGTACTTC
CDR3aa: CSAQRGETQYF

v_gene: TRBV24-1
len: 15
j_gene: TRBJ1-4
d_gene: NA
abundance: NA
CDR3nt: TGTGCCACCAGTGATACTAGGACAGAAATAGGAAAACTGTTTTTT
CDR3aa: CATSDTRTEIGKLFF

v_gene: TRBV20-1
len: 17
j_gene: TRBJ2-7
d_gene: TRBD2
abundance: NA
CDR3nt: TGCAGCGCTAGAGGGACTAGCGGGACCCCAGCGGCATACGGGCAGTACTTC
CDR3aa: CSARGTSGTPAAYGQYF

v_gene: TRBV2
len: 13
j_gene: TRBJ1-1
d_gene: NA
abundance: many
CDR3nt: TGTGCCAGCAGACTCCAAATGAACACTGAAGCTTTCTTT
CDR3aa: CASRLQMNTEAFF

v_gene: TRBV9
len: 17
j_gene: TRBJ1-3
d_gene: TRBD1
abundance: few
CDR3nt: TGTGCCAGCAGCCCAAGGACAGGGGGGAATAGTAGAAACACCATATATTTT
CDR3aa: CASSPRTGGNSRNTIYF

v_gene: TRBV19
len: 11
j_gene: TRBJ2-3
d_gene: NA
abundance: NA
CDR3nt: TGTGCCAGTGGCAATGGGGGTACGCAGTATTTT
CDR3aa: CASGNGGTQYF

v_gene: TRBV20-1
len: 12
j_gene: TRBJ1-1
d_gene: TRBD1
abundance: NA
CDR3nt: TGCAGTGCTATTGACAGGGGTACTGAAGCTTTCTTT
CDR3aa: CSAIDRGTEAFF